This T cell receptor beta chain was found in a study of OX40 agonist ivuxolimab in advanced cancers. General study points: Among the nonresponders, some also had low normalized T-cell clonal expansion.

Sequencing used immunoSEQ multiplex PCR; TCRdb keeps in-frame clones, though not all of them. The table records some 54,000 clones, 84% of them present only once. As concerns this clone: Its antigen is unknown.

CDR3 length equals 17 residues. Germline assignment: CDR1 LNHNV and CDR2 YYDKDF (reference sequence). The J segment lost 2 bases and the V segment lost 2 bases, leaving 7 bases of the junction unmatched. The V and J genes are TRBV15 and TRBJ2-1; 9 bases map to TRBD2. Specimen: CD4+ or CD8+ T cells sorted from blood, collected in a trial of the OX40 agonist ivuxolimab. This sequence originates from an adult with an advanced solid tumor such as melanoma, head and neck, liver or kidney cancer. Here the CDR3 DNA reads TGTGCCACCAGCAGATACCCTAGCGGGAACCCCTACAATGAGCAGTTCTTC. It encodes CATSRYPSGNPYNEQFF.